These 6 T cell receptor beta chains were sequenced from one sample in a study of T-cell reconstitution after alpha-beta-depleted transplantation in children listed by TCRdb under 2016. Libraries came from PCR. These reads were obtained on an Illumina HiSeq 2500. TCR libraries were prepared with molecular barcoding, using unique molecular identifiers to normalize TCRbeta repertoire quantification. In-frame beta chains were kept once TCRdb had trimmed the public reads at Q25 with fastp and called clones with MiXCR. Every distinct CDR3 protein forms one entry, paired with its most common genes and DNA. The sample table holds 250,000 to 300,000 distinct CDR3 sequences, of which about a tenth were seen once. Clones ranked in the top ten supply roughly 7% of the sample. Sample treatment or condition, as interpreted from the label and publication: allogeneic hematopoietic cell transplantation with graft depleted of TCRalphabeta T cells and CD19 B cells.

Sequenced material: PBMCs, taken before TCRalphabeta/CD19-depleted stem cell transplant. Receptors were obtained from a boy younger than two with acute myeloid leukemia, due to receive a stem cell transplant.

The sample holds many counts of this clonotype. The genes are TRBV7-2 and TRBJ1-4; D unresolved. The CDR3 spans 16 residues. Germline V gene lookup returns CDR1 SGHTA and CDR2 FQGNSA. Trimming removed 2 bases at V and 4 bases at J, with 14 bases between. CDR3 coding DNA: TGTGCCAGCAGCTTAAAACCAAGCAGGCTTAATGAAAAACTGTTTTTT. As protein: CASSLKPSRLNEKLFF.

This clonotype was detected many times. The rearrangement joins TRBV25-1 to TRBJ2-5; 8 bases line up with TRBD1. The V gene's germline CDR1 is MGHDK and CDR2 SYGVNS. CDR3 size: 15 residues. V was pared by 3 bases and J by 1 base, with 4 bases of the junction left unmatched. CDR3 nucleotides: TGTGCCAGCAGTGACCCCGGACAGGGCCAAGAGACCCAGTACTTC. Its translation: CASSDPGQGQETQYF.

In its sample, this clonotype was seen many times. This sequence joins TRBV28 and TRBJ2-1; D unresolved. The CDR3 has 14 residues. CDR1 and CDR2 from the germline V gene are MDHEN and SYDVKM. The ends were cut back, 7 bases at V and 0 bases at J, with 10 bases in the middle. CDR3 region: CASNVASSYNEQFF. The DNA for the CDR3 is TGTGCCAGCAACGTTGCTAGCTCCTACAATGAGCAGTTCTTC.

The chain combines TRBV7-3 with TRBJ2-3; D is undetermined. CDR1 is SGHTA and CDR2 is FQGTGA in the germline V gene. This CDR3 contains 14 residues. The ends were cut back, 5 bases at V and 2 bases at J, with 11 bases in the middle. Written as DNA, the CDR3 is TGTGCCAGCAGCAGGGCAGGTTACACAGATACGCAGTATTTT. Amino acid sequence: CASSRAGYTDTQYF.

This clonotype was observed at least ten times. The V gene is TRBV7-6, the J gene TRBJ1-5; D is undetermined. Germline lookup yields CDR1 SGHVS and CDR2 FNYEAQ. The CDR3 runs to 17 residues. Trimming pared 3 bases from V and 4 bases from J, leaving 19 bases between. CDR3 coding DNA: TGTGCCAGCAGCTTGAAGCCCCCAGGAGCCCAAAATCAGCCCCAGCATTTT. This codes for CASSLKPPGAQNQPQHF.

This clonotype has ten or more counts. The chain couples TRBV3-1 to TRBJ2-1; no definite D call. V lost 1 base to trimming and J lost 10 bases, with 5 bases between them. The CDR3 sequence is 11 residues long. In germline, CDR1 is LGHDT, CDR2 YNNKEL (reference sequence). In DNA, the CDR3 is TGTGCCAGCAGCCAAGCGTGGGAGCAGTTCTTC. It specifies CASSQAWEQFF.